Listed here are 13 T cell receptor beta chains from one sample, sequenced in a study of shared clonotypes between healthy human individuals. Only in-frame clones appear in the TCRdb table, and some are missing; sequencing was by immunoSEQ multiplex PCR. Among 2 million to 2.5 million clones listed, about 93% were seen once. Cells designated naive CD8 were CD45RO-negative and were positively selected for CCR7, with terminally differentiated effector memory CD45RA+ cells excluded. The specimen sequenced was naive CD8+ T cells from PBMCs. The source is a man younger than 35 in good health. Some clones in this sample may be carry-over from other donors' samples.

This sequence joins TRBV9 and TRBJ1-1; possibly TRBD1 for D (5 bases). Germline V gene lookup returns CDR1 SGDLS and CDR2 YYNGEE. The V and J ends lost 0 bases and 7 bases respectively, with 13 bases between them. This CDR3 is 14 amino acids long. CDR3 residues: CASSVGALGVEAFF. CDR3 in DNA: TGTGCCAGCAGCGTAGGGGCATTGGGGGTTGAAGCTTTCTTT.

The CDR3 DNA reads TGTGCCAGCAGCCTGGGGGTCGCTGGAAACACCATATATTTT. It translates to CASSLGVAGNTIYF. The chain employs TRBV11-2 and TRBJ1-3; tentatively, D is TRBD1 (5 bases). Germline CDR1 SGHAT, CDR2 FQNNGV. Trimming shortened V by 5 bases and J by 2 bases, and 10 bases separated the two germline ends. The CDR3 consists of 14 residues.

This clone came up once. The chain has TRBV19 and TRBJ2-2; 11 bases are a match to TRBD1. Germline values: CDR1 LNHDA, CDR2 SQIVND (reference sequence). J gave up 3 bases and V 3 bases, and 3 bases lay outside the gene matches. The CDR3 runs 16 residues. The CDR3 spells CASSIWDRGDTGELFF. DNA of the CDR3: TGTGCCAGTAGTATCTGGGACAGGGGGGACACCGGGGAGCTGTTTTTT. The full variable domain, its missing parts supplied by reference TRBV19 and TRBJ2-2, is DGGITQSPKYLFRKEGQNVTLSCEQNLNHDAMYWYRQDPGQGLRLIYYSQIVNDFQKGDIAEGYSVSREKKESFPLTVTSAQKNPTAFYLCASSIWDRGDTGELFFGEGSRLTVL.

The chain recombines TRBV7-3 with TRBJ2-7; D uncertain. Germline V gives CDR1 SGHTA, CDR2 FQGTGA. V lost 0 bases to trimming and J lost 1 base, with 7 bases between them. The CDR3 covers 14 residues. The CDR3 DNA follows: TGTGCCAGCAGCTTAACAAGACTTTCCTACGAGCAGTACTTC. This codes for CASSLTRLSYEQYF.

This chain connects TRBV5-4 to TRBJ2-2; D is unclear. V was clipped by 4 bases and J by 2 bases, with 12 bases between them. Per the germline V gene, CDR1 is SGHNT and CDR2 is YYREEE (reference sequence). This CDR3 contains 15 residues. The CDR3: CASSARPSNTGELFF. As DNA, the CDR3 is TGTGCCAGCAGCGCCCGGCCCAGCAACACCGGGGAGCTGTTTTTT.

The CDR3 region is CASSLDISTNEKLFF. In DNA, the CDR3 is TGTGCCAGCAGTTTAGACATATCAACTAATGAAAAACTGTTTTTT. V gene TRBV28 combines with J gene TRBJ1-4, with no clear D. Between the trimmed V and J ends, which lost 2 bases and 0 bases, there was a span of 7 bases. In germline, CDR1 is MDHEN, CDR2 SYDVKM. The CDR3 is 15 amino acids.

The chain links TRBV10-3 to TRBJ2-1; 7 bases fit TRBD2. This CDR3 comprises 15 residues. V shed 6 bases and J 7 bases; nucleotides not matched to a gene: 12. CDR1 is ENHRY and CDR2 is SYGVKD in the germline V gene. The CDR3 spells CAIREGGSLPNEQFF. The CDR3 region has the DNA TGTGCCATCAGGGAGGGCGGGAGTCTACCGAATGAGCAGTTCTTC.

The chain joins TRBV28 to TRBJ1-2; D remains unclear. The CDR3 has 16 amino acids. Trimming took off 2 bases at V and 6 bases at J, with 19 bases between the two ends. CDR1 and CDR2 (germline): MDHEN, SYDVKM. The CDR3 protein is CASSLHPRAGGDGYTF. The CDR3 nucleotides are TGTGCCAGCAGTTTACATCCCCGGGCAGGAGGAGATGGCTACACCTTC.

The V gene is TRBV4-1, the J gene TRBJ2-3; D is uncertain. The germline V and J ends were trimmed by 1 base and 0 bases, with 11 bases remaining between them. Germline-derived CDR1 and CDR2 are MGHRA and YSYEKL. The CDR3 contains 16 residues. The CDR3 sequence is CASSQVSAFSTDTQYF. CDR3 in DNA: TGCGCCAGCAGCCAAGTCTCGGCTTTTAGCACAGATACGCAGTATTTT.

This sequence joins TRBV28 and TRBJ2-6, with D unresolved. V lost 6 bases and J lost 3, with 12 bases in between. The germline CDR1 and CDR2 sequences are MDHEN and SYDVKM. The CDR3 has 15 residues. CDR3 sequence reads: CASRGFSYGANVLTF. The CDR3 coding sequence is TGTGCCAGCAGGGGGTTCTCTTATGGGGCCAACGTCCTGACTTTC.

V and J are TRBV28 and TRBJ2-3, with D maybe TRBD1 (6 bases). The germline gives CDR1 MDHEN, CDR2 SYDVKM. Trimming shortened V by 5 bases and J by 2 bases, and 20 bases separated the two germline ends. CDR3 length: 17 residues. As DNA, the CDR3 is TGTGCCAGCAGTCCCAGGAACAGGGTGACGGTCACAGATACGCAGTATTTT. Residues: CASSPRNRVTVTDTQYF.

The chain joins TRBV7-2 to TRBJ2-7, with 8 bases matching TRBD2. The CDR3 consists of 16 residues. Germline CDR1 reads SGHTA; CDR2 reads FQGNSA. V shed 1 base and J 3 bases; nucleotides not matched to a gene: 8. CDR3 nucleotides: TGTGCCAGCAGCTTAGAACTAGCGGTAAGACACTACGAGCAGTACTTC. Amino acids: CASSLELAVRHYEQYF.

V and J are TRBV27 and TRBJ2-6, with TRBD1 as a possible D gene (5 bases). The CDR3 extends over 13 amino acids. V was pared by 2 bases and J by 8 bases, with 7 bases between. Germline V gene sequence: CDR1 MNHEY, CDR2 SMNVEV (reference sequence). CDR3 amino acids: CASSLGASNVLTF. CDR3 DNA sequence: TGTGCCAGCAGTTTAGGGGCTTCCAACGTCCTGACTTTC.